Each of the 28 T cell receptor beta chains below was sequenced from the same sample in a study of blood T cell repertoires in COVID-19. Assay: immunoSEQ multiplex PCR; the TCRdb copy retains only in-frame clones and omits some. The sample comprises some 140,000 clones, roughly 85% of which are singletons, and around 4% rests with the top ten. Sequenced input: peripheral blood. The receptors shown here come from a man between 60 and 70 years old with acute or convalescent COVID-19.

This clone was seen a handful of times. The chain employs TRBV6-2 or TRBV6-3 and TRBJ1-1; D is unresolved. The CDR3 is 17 residues long. Germline CDR1 MNHEY, CDR2 SVGEGT. The V gene lost 0 bases and the J gene lost 4 bases, with 18 bases spanning the gap. CDR3 in amino acids: CASSYSSSGGFSTEAFF. As DNA, the CDR3 is TGTGCCAGCAGTTACTCGAGTTCCGGAGGATTTAGCACTGAAGCTTTCTTT.

V gene TRBV27 combines with J gene TRBJ2-3; unclear D gene. Germline V CDR1 and CDR2: MNHEY, SMNVEV (reference sequence). The V gene lost 8 bases and the J gene lost 1 base, with 4 bases spanning the gap. This CDR3 has 11 residues. The DNA for the CDR3 is TGTGCCAGCCGAGGCACAGATACGCAGTATTTT. This sequence encodes CASRGTDTQYF.

CDR3 in amino acids: CASKSEVNTEAFF. The CDR3 region has the DNA TGTGCCAGCAAATCAGAAGTGAACACTGAAGCTTTCTTT. The chain has TRBV2 and TRBJ1-1, with D unresolved. The CDR3 has 13 residues. V was trimmed by 7 bases and J by 0 bases, leaving 9 bases between them. Germline V gene data show CDR1 as SNHLY and CDR2 as FYNNEI.

The rearrangement links TRBV6-6 to TRBJ1-1, with 7 bases matching TRBD1. Germline CDR1 and CDR2: MNHNY and SVGAGI (reference sequence). There are 15 residues in the CDR3. V dropped 5 bases and J dropped 5; count of bases not matched to a gene: 11. The DNA of the CDR3 is TGTGCCAGCAGTCGATCTGAGGGGGCAGAGACTGAAGCTTTCTTT. Amino acids: CASSRSEGAETEAFF.

V and J are TRBV24-1 and TRBJ2-3; 10 bases are a match to TRBD1. CDR3 length equals 17 residues. J gave up 3 bases and V 5 bases, and 10 bases lay outside the gene matches. The germline V gene encodes CDR1 KGHDR and CDR2 SFDVKD. CDR3 DNA sequence: TGTGCCACCAGTGGTCCCGGGCGGGACAGGGGAACAGATACGCAGTATTTT. Encoded protein: CATSGPGRDRGTDTQYF.

This chain joins TRBV5-1 and TRBJ2-1; D call uncertain. Trimming removed 0 bases from V and 0 bases from J, with 7 bases in between. The CDR3 is 15 residues long. The V gene's germline CDR1 is SGHRS and CDR2 YFSETQ. The CDR3, as DNA: TGCGCCAGCAGCTTGGGGGCCACCTCCTACAATGAGCAGTTCTTC. Encoded protein: CASSLGATSYNEQFF.

V is TRBV6-1 and J is TRBJ1-1, with 11 bases fitting TRBD1. The V and J ends lost 6 bases and 3 bases, in that order; junction bases with no gene match: 3. The CDR3 has 14 residues. The germline V gene encodes CDR1 MNHNS and CDR2 SASEGT. The CDR3 bases are TGTGCCAGCAGAGGACAGGGGGCGGACACTGAAGCTTTCTTT. It encodes CASRGQGADTEAFF.

The J gene is TRBJ2-3, the V gene TRBV9; weak D call: TRBD2 (6 bases). CDR3 length equals 15 residues. The germline V gene has CDR1 SGDLS and CDR2 YYNGEE. V was trimmed by 0 bases and J by 2 bases, leaving 10 bases between them. Here the CDR3 reads CASSVGASDTDTQYF. The CDR3 nucleotides are TGTGCCAGCAGCGTAGGGGCTAGCGACACAGATACGCAGTATTTT.

V and J are TRBV28 and TRBJ1-4, with 7 bases aligning to TRBD1. The V gene end was trimmed by 8 bases and the J gene end by 7 bases; junction bases not matched to a gene: 7. The CDR3 covers 13 residues. Germline assignment: CDR1 MDHEN and CDR2 SYDVKM. This CDR3 reads CASQGGRGEKLFF. CDR3 nucleotides: TGTGCCAGCCAAGGGGGCCGAGGTGAAAAACTGTTTTTT.

In this sample, this clone turned up a few times. CDR3 sequence: CASSLGATKSGELFF. CDR3 bases: TGCGCCAGCAGCTTGGGAGCGACGAAGTCCGGGGAGCTGTTTTTT. V gene TRBV5-1 combines with J gene TRBJ2-2; D is unclear. V lost 0 bases, J lost 6 bases, and 12 bases lay in between. CDR1 and CDR2 from the germline V gene are SGHRS and YFSETQ. There are 15 residues in the CDR3.

The chain carries TRBV28 and TRBJ1-2; 10 bases align to TRBD1. In germline, CDR1 is MDHEN, CDR2 SYDVKM. The length of the CDR3 is 14 residues. V lost 5 bases, J lost 6 bases, and 6 bases stayed unmatched. The CDR3 nucleotides read TGTGCCAGCAGTCCGGGACAGGGGCGGGATGGCTACACCTTC. Translation gives CASSPGQGRDGYTF.

This clone was detected only a few times. The rearrangement links TRBV5-6 to TRBJ1-4; 11 positions agree with TRBD1. Germline V gene data show CDR1 as SGHDT and CDR2 as YYEEEE. CDR3 size: 15 residues. V was clipped by 0 bases and J by 7 bases; unmatched bases: 2. For the CDR3, the DNA is TGTGCCAGCAGCTTGGCGGGGACAGGGGGTGAAAAACTGTTTTTT. Its protein product is CASSLAGTGGEKLFF.

V and J are TRBV7-8 and TRBJ1-4; tentatively, D is TRBD1 (5 bases). With 5 bases removed from V and 7 bases from J, the gap between germline ends came to 14 bases. The CDR3 is made up of 14 amino acids. Germline V lookup: CDR1 SGHVS, CDR2 FQNEAQ. CDR3 coding DNA: TGTGCCAGCAGCCCGGACATAACTGCTGAAAAACTGTTTTTT. It specifies CASSPDITAEKLFF. The full variable domain, its missing parts supplied by reference TRBV7-8 and TRBJ1-4, is GAGVSQSPRYKVAKRGQDVALRCDPISGHVSLFWYQQALGQGPEFLTYFQNEAQLDKSGLPSDRFFAERPEGSVSTLKIQRTQQEDSAVYLCASSPDITAEKLFFGSGTQLSVL.

J is TRBJ1-2 and V is TRBV29-1; TRBD1 matches at 9 bases. J was trimmed by 4 bases and V by 7 bases; bases with no gene match: 4. CDR1 and CDR2 (germline): SQVTM, ANQGSEA. The CDR3 is made up of 12 amino acids. This CDR3 is CSGSTGGYGYTF. For the CDR3, the DNA is TGCAGCGGATCGACAGGGGGCTATGGCTACACCTTC.

In this sample, this clone turned up a few times. Additional DNA sequences in this sample encode the identical CDR3. This chain links TRBV10-3 with TRBJ2-5, with 15 bases that match TRBD2. Germline CDR1 is ENHRY and CDR2 is SYGVKD. The CDR3 loop spans 15 amino acids. The ends lost 2 bases at V and 5 bases at J; junction bases unmatched: 0. The DNA of the CDR3 is TGTGCCATCAGTGAGGGACTAGCGGGAGGGGAGACCCAGTACTTC. Its protein product is CAISEGLAGGETQYF.

J is TRBJ2-1 and V is TRBV19, with 9 bases matching TRBD2. V shed 4 bases, J shed 5 bases, and the junction held 9 bases outside the gene matches. The CDR3 consists of 16 residues. CDR1 and CDR2 from the germline V gene are LNHDA and SQIVND (reference sequence). In DNA, the CDR3 is TGTGCCAGTAGTAGCATTAGCGGGAGCTCGAACAATGAGCAGTTCTTC. Translated: CASSSISGSSNNEQFF.

The chain carries TRBV27 and TRBJ2-3; D might be TRBD1 (6 bases). Germline assignment: CDR1 MNHEY and CDR2 SMNVEV (reference sequence). This CDR3 region has 16 residues. Trimming took 3 bases from V and 0 from J, leaving 13 bases between them. CDR3 region: CASSFLGTSSTDTQYF. As DNA, the CDR3 is TGTGCCAGCAGTTTCCTTGGGACATCTAGCACAGATACGCAGTATTTT.

The chain links TRBV25-1 to TRBJ1-3; D uncertain. The CDR3 is 15 amino acids. V was shortened by 3 bases and J by 0 bases, with 9 bases between the two germline ends. Germline CDR1 and CDR2: MGHDK and SYGVNS. This CDR3 reads CASSDVGSSGNTIYF. DNA for the CDR3: TGTGCCAGCAGTGATGTAGGGAGCTCTGGAAACACCATATATTTT.

This clone was seen only once. The chain couples TRBV12-3 or TRBV12-4 to TRBJ2-7; 10 bases map to TRBD2. The V and J ends lost 8 bases and 2 bases, in that order; junction bases with no gene match: 3. This CDR3 spans 13 amino acids. This chain's CDR3 is CASSLAGAYEQYF. The CDR3 DNA reads as TGTGCCAGCTCTCTAGCGGGAGCCTACGAGCAGTACTTC.

The chain uses TRBV28 and TRBJ1-5, with 9 bases lining up with TRBD1. J was trimmed by 6 bases and V by 4 bases; bases with no gene match: 10. Germline V gene lookup returns CDR1 MDHEN and CDR2 SYDVKM. The CDR3 totals 16 residues. The DNA for the CDR3 is TGTGCCAGCAGTTCCCCGGACAGGGGAAAGGGTCAGCCCCAGCATTTT. It codes for CASSSPDRGKGQPQHF.

This clone has only one observation. V gene TRBV3-1 (or the pseudogene TRBV3-2) combines with J gene TRBJ2-3; no reliable D call. CDR1 and CDR2 (germline): LGHDT, YNNKEL (reference sequence). V gave up 0 bases and J gave up 11 bases, with 15 bases separating them. This CDR3 region has 14 residues. CDR3 residues: CASSQDRSPGEQYF. The CDR3 region has the DNA TGTGCCAGCAGCCAAGATCGGTCCCCAGGTGAGCAGTATTTT.

This chain uses TRBV20-1 with TRBJ1-2; the D gene is possibly TRBD1 (5 bases). This CDR3 is 13 amino acids long. Trimming removed 3 bases at V and 5 bases at J, with 13 bases between. Germline V gene sequence: CDR1 DFQATT, CDR2 SNEGSKA (reference sequence). The CDR3 spells CSASDPQAYGYTF. The CDR3 DNA reads as TGCAGTGCTAGTGACCCACAGGCATATGGCTACACCTTC.

The chain carries TRBV19 and TRBJ2-5, with a weak D call TRBD1 (6 bases). V lost 5 bases, J lost 3 bases, and 16 bases lay in between. The germline V gene encodes CDR1 LNHDA and CDR2 SQIVND (reference sequence). The CDR3 sequence is 15 residues long. In nucleotides, the CDR3 is TGTGCCAGTAGTCCCCGGGACAATGGAAAAGAGACCCAGTACTTC. Translating gives CASSPRDNGKETQYF.

The rearrangement joins TRBV19 to TRBJ2-2; maybe TRBD2 (6 bases). The V gene lost 5 bases and the J gene lost 4 bases, with 17 bases spanning the gap. Germline values: CDR1 LNHDA, CDR2 SQIVND (reference sequence). The CDR3 is 16 amino acids. As DNA, the CDR3 is TGTGCCAGTAGTGGCGGGGCCGTGGGGACCACCGGGGAGCTGTTTTTT. Residues: CASSGGAVGTTGELFF. The full variable domain, in which reference TRBV19 and TRBJ2-2 provide the parts outside the CDR3, is DGGITQSPKYLFRKEGQNVTLSCEQNLNHDAMYWYRQDPGQGLRLIYYSQIVNDFQKGDIAEGYSVSREKKESFPLTVTSAQKNPTAFYLCASSGGAVGTTGELFFGEGSRLTVL.

The V and J genes are TRBV5-1 and TRBJ1-1; no reliable D call. The CDR3 totals 13 residues. V shed 0 bases and J shed 2 bases, with 5 bases lying between them. The germline gives CDR1 SGHRS, CDR2 YFSETQ. This chain's CDR3 is CASSLVRNTEAFF. In nucleotides, the CDR3 is TGCGCCAGCAGCTTGGTGCGTAACACTGAAGCTTTCTTT.

The rearrangement links TRBV7-8 to TRBJ2-7; TRBD1 agrees at 10 bases. CDR3 size: 14 residues. Germline V gives CDR1 SGHVS, CDR2 FQNEAQ. V gave up 3 bases and J gave up 4 bases; unmatched junction bases: 3. CDR3 in DNA: TGTGCCAGCAGCTTGGGACAGGGGCTATACGAGCAGTACTTC. This translates into CASSLGQGLYEQYF.

The chain links TRBV4-1 to TRBJ1-1; D not resolved. Germline loops: CDR1 MGHRA, CDR2 YSYEKL. The length of the CDR3 is 18 residues. Trimming removed 3 bases from V and 4 bases from J, with 24 bases in between. CDR3 residues: CASSQRSIVPLARTEAFF. In DNA, the CDR3 is TGCGCCAGCAGCCAGAGGTCTATAGTCCCCCTTGCGCGCACTGAAGCTTTCTTT.

For the CDR3, the DNA is TGTGCCAGCAGTAACGGACAGGGTAATGAAAAACTGTTTTTT. Protein product: CASSNGQGNEKLFF. The rearrangement joins TRBV3-1 (or the pseudogene TRBV3-2) to TRBJ1-4; TRBD1 matches at 8 bases. The germline CDR1 and CDR2 sequences are LGHDT and YNNKEL (reference sequence). This CDR3 contains 14 residues. With 6 bases clipped from V and 4 bases from J, the junction kept 4 bases outside the gene matches.